Sequencing of this T cell receptor beta chain was carried out in a study of cytomegalovirus exposure and HLA in healthy donors. Study conclusions and caveats: Presence/absence analyses rested on an assumption that sequencing depth was roughly uniform across donors. Productive status was seen about 90% or about 30% of the time for most TCR beta V segments in an earlier analysis.

Primers included in the PCR were 60 Vbeta and 13 Jbeta primers. The table came from immunoSEQ multiplex PCR; TCRdb's copy has only in-frame clones and leaves some out. The table shows fewer than 200,000 clones, with about 75% occurring only once. The CDR3 runs 17 residues. With V trimmed by 7 bases and J by 6 bases, 20 bases remained unmatched. Germline CDR1 ENHRY, CDR2 SYGVKD. With respect to this clone: Its antigen is not known. The same CDR3 can be traced to other DNA sequences in this sample.

This TCR was sampled from a female donor in good health and CMV-seronegative. Source material: PBMCs. This chain joins TRBV10-3 and TRBJ2-7; 8 bases align to TRBD2. CDR3 amino acids: CAITDPGLAGLRAEQYF. The CDR3 coding sequence is TGTGCCATCACTGACCCCGGGCTAGCGGGCTTAAGGGCCGAGCAGTACTTC.